These 24 T cell receptor beta chains came from one sample sequenced in a study of OX40 agonist ivuxolimab in advanced cancers. Generated by immunoSEQ multiplex PCR, the TCRdb table keeps only in-frame clones and is missing some. Among about 61,000 clones listed, approximately 89% were seen once. This specimen consisted of CD4+ or CD8+ T cells sorted from blood, obtained in a trial of the OX40 agonist ivuxolimab. The receptors were gathered from an adult with an advanced solid tumor such as melanoma, head and neck, liver or kidney cancer.

This clone showed up just once. The CDR3 DNA sequence: TGTGCCAGCAGCTTAGAGGGCGGGGGGACTAATGAAAAACTGTTTTTT. Encoded protein: CASSLEGGGTNEKLFF. V is TRBV11-2 and J is TRBJ1-4; D may be TRBD1 (5 bases). This CDR3 is built from 16 residues. V was trimmed by 0 bases and J by 2 bases, leaving 10 bases between them. Germline V gene lookup returns CDR1 SGHAT and CDR2 FQNNGV.

The chain joins TRBV7-9 to TRBJ1-4; D perhaps matches TRBD1 (6 bases). V was pared by 1 base and J by 5 bases, with 14 bases between. The CDR3 totals 16 residues. Germline-derived CDR1 and CDR2 are SEHNR and FQNEAQ (reference sequence). CDR3 nucleotide sequence: TGTGCCAGCAGCTTAGGGGTTGGGGGCAAAAATGAAAAACTGTTTTTT. Translated: CASSLGVGGKNEKLFF. Based on the CDR3 plus reference TRBV7-9 and TRBJ1-4, the full variable domain is DTGVSQNPRHKITKRGQNVTFRCDPISEHNRLYWYRQTLGQGPEFLTYFQNEAQLEKSRLLSDRFSAERPKGSFSTLEIQRTEQGDSAMYLCASSLGVGGKNEKLFFGSGTQLSVL.

The genes are TRBV2 and TRBJ1-1; 8 bases map to TRBD1. This CDR3 contains 14 residues. Germline values: CDR1 SNHLY, CDR2 FYNNEI. Trimming at V came to 3 bases and at J to 4 bases, leaving 4 bases not matched to a gene. The CDR3 is CASSDPDRVTEAFF. The DNA for the CDR3 is TGTGCCAGCAGTGATCCGGACAGGGTCACTGAAGCTTTCTTT.

The gene calls are TRBV27 and TRBJ1-2; TRBD1 aligns across 7 bases. V trimming: 6 bases; J trimming: 0 bases; junction bases outside the gene matches: 7. This CDR3 contains 15 residues. The germline gives CDR1 MNHEY, CDR2 SMNVEV (reference sequence). The CDR3 region has the DNA TGTGCCAGCAGCCCCGGACAGGCCCCTAACTATGGCTACACCTTC. Its protein is CASSPGQAPNYGYTF.

The J gene is TRBJ1-6, the V gene TRBV9; 11 bases align to TRBD1. The CDR3 loop spans 16 amino acids. Per germline, CDR1 SGDLS and CDR2 YYNGEE. With V trimmed by 3 bases and J by 3 bases, 2 bases remained unmatched. The DNA for the CDR3 is TGTGCCAGCAGCGAGGGGACAGGGGGCTATAATTCACCCCTCCACTTT. It codes for CASSEGTGGYNSPLHF.

J is TRBJ2-7 and V is TRBV28; D gene uncertain. Germline V gene sequence: CDR1 MDHEN, CDR2 SYDVKM. CDR3 length: 14 amino acids. The germline V and J ends were trimmed by 8 bases and 7 bases, with 21 bases remaining between them. The CDR3 region has the DNA TGTGCCAGCGGATCTCGGGCCAGCGCAATTGAGCAGTACTTC. Its protein is CASGSRASAIEQYF.

The rearrangement links TRBV25-1 to TRBJ2-7; D remains ambiguous. Germline-derived CDR1 and CDR2 are MGHDK and SYGVNS. V dropped 3 bases and J dropped 4 bases, with 4 bases sitting between them. The CDR3 covers 11 residues. Written as DNA, the CDR3 is TGTGCCAGCAGTGATGGATACGAGCAGTACTTC. Its translation is CASSDGYEQYF.

The rearrangement uses TRBV4-1 and TRBJ2-2; 9 nucleotides line up with TRBD2. The V gene end was trimmed by 3 bases and the J gene end by 7 bases; junction bases not matched to a gene: 6. This CDR3 has 15 residues. Per the germline V gene, CDR1 is MGHRA and CDR2 is YSYEKL. CDR3 nucleotides: TGCGCCAGCAGCCAGGTAGCGGGGGATGGCGGGGAGCTGTTTTTT. Its translation: CASSQVAGDGGELFF.

CDR3 protein: CASSQVGANTEAFF. CDR3 DNA: TGTGCCAGCAGCCAAGTTGGCGCGAACACTGAAGCTTTCTTT. This rearrangement joins TRBV4-2 to TRBJ1-1; the D is unclear. CDR3 length: 14 amino acids. Germline values: CDR1 LGHNA, CDR2 YNFKEQ. Trimming took 1 base from V and 1 from J, leaving 7 bases between them.

The rearrangement joins TRBV23-1 to TRBJ1-6, with D possibly TRBD1 on 5 matching bases. TRBV23-1 is given ORF status, its function remaining uncertain. Trimming cost V 2 bases and J 3 bases, with 20 bases left between them. There are 19 residues in the CDR3. The CDR3 loop is CASSQGGFCTRYYNSPLHF. In DNA form, the CDR3 reads TGCGCCAGCAGTCAAGGGGGGTTCTGCACACGATACTATAATTCACCCCTCCACTTT.

The chain joins TRBV6-1 to TRBJ2-1, with a weak D call TRBD2 (5 bases). The V end lost 2 bases, the J end lost 9 bases, and 14 bases lay between the germline ends. The CDR3 consists of 14 residues. Germline-derived CDR1 and CDR2 are MNHNS and SASEGT. CDR3 region: CASSEIGLAGEQFF. DNA for the CDR3: TGTGCCAGCAGTGAAATAGGTCTAGCTGGTGAGCAGTTCTTC.

The chain uses TRBV27 and TRBJ2-3; either TRBD1 or TRBD2 may supply D (6 bases each). Germline lookup yields CDR1 MNHEY and CDR2 SMNVEV (reference sequence). The CDR3 is made up of 16 amino acids. Trimming removed 3 bases at V and 2 bases at J, with 15 bases between. The CDR3 DNA reads TGTGCCAGCAGTTTCTCCCCCCGGGGGCACACAGATACGCAGTATTTT. It specifies CASSFSPRGHTDTQYF.

The chain uses TRBV7-6 and TRBJ2-7, with D possibly being TRBD2 (6 bases). Trimming took off 0 bases at V and 2 bases at J, with 8 bases between the two ends. This CDR3 region has 14 residues. Germline values: CDR1 SGHVS, CDR2 FNYEAQ. Written as DNA, the CDR3 is TGTGCCAGCAGCTTAGCGGGGGGTCCCTACGAGCAGTACTTC. This translates into CASSLAGGPYEQYF.

This clone has a single count. The genes are TRBV5-4 and TRBJ2-7; TRBD1 matches at 7 bases. The germline V gene has CDR1 SGHNT and CDR2 YYREEE (reference sequence). Losses at the gene ends were 6 bases for V and 0 bases for J; bases not matched to a gene: 3. CDR3 length: 13 amino acids. CDR3 loop: CASNRDSSYEQYF. CDR3 bases: TGTGCCAGCAACCGGGACAGCTCCTACGAGCAGTACTTC.

V gene TRBV27 combines with J gene TRBJ2-4, with 11 bases lining up with TRBD2. Per germline, CDR1 MNHEY and CDR2 SMNVEV (reference sequence). CDR3 size: 15 residues. The V gene end was trimmed by 4 bases and the J gene end by 6 bases; junction bases not matched to a gene: 5. The CDR3 here is CASSSRLAGINIQYF. The CDR3 nucleotides read TGTGCCAGCAGTTCGAGACTAGCGGGGATAAACATTCAGTACTTC.

The CDR3 bases are TGTGCCAGTGGGGCCCCCGGGACAGGGGGCCCCCTAGTCTATGGCTACACCTTC. Its protein is CASGAPGTGGPLVYGYTF. The rearrangement joins TRBV27 to TRBJ1-2; TRBD1 matches at 12 bases. Germline V CDR1 and CDR2: MNHEY, SMNVEV (reference sequence). V lost 9 bases, J lost 4 bases, and 18 bases stayed unmatched. The CDR3 has 18 amino acids.

V usage is TRBV28 and J usage is TRBJ1-5, with a possible D match to TRBD1 (5 bases). CDR3 length: 13 amino acids. Trimming took 4 bases from V and 4 from J, leaving 8 bases between them. Germline V gene sequence: CDR1 MDHEN, CDR2 SYDVKM. The CDR3 DNA is TGTGCCAGCAGTTCGACAGATAATCAGCCCCAGCATTTT. This gives the protein CASSSTDNQPQHF.

The chain has TRBV10-1 and TRBJ1-1; no firm D call. The CDR3 sequence is 13 residues long. The V gene's germline CDR1 is WNHNN and CDR2 SYGVQD (reference sequence). Trimming cost V 2 bases and J 4 bases, with 8 bases left between them. CDR3 residues: CASSEREGTEAFF. CDR3 DNA sequence: TGCGCCAGCAGTGAGAGGGAAGGCACTGAAGCTTTCTTT.

V and J are TRBV6-6 and TRBJ1-1; D gene ambiguous. V was cut by 7 bases and J by 3 bases, with 15 bases left in between. CDR1 and CDR2 from the germline V gene are MNHNY and SVGAGI (reference sequence). This CDR3 is built from 14 residues. The CDR3 DNA is TGTGCCAGCACCTTTGGACTAAGGGACACTGAAGCTTTCTTT. Its protein product is CASTFGLRDTEAFF.

The V call is TRBV7-3, the J call TRBJ1-2; D gene unclear. Deletions cut 1 base from V and 0 bases from J, with 18 bases between. Germline-derived CDR1 and CDR2 are SGHTA and FQGTGA. There are 18 residues in the CDR3. This CDR3 reads CASSLSRAWVVANYGYTF. In nucleotides, the CDR3 is TGTGCCAGCAGCTTAAGTCGGGCCTGGGTTGTAGCTAACTATGGCTACACCTTC.

The chain employs TRBV7-9 and TRBJ2-1; 9 bases align to TRBD2. This CDR3 spans 18 amino acids. CDR1 and CDR2 from the germline V gene are SEHNR and FQNEAQ (reference sequence). Germline trimming cut 5 bases from V and 1 base from J; bases unmatched to any gene: 12. The CDR3: CASSPPGSGGFSYNEQFF. CDR3 nucleotides: TGTGCCAGCAGCCCTCCTGGGAGCGGGGGGTTTTCCTACAATGAGCAGTTCTTC.

The V call is TRBV7-3, the J call TRBJ1-4; D is perhaps TRBD1 (5 bases). Trimming shortened V by 4 bases and J by 6 bases, and 15 bases separated the two germline ends. The germline V gene has CDR1 SGHTA and CDR2 FQGTGA. This CDR3 is 15 amino acids long. The CDR3 nucleotides read TGTGCCAGCAGCTCCTCGCTTCTGGGGGATGAAAAACTGTTTTTT. This encodes CASSSSLLGDEKLFF.

This clone was found once. J is TRBJ1-1 and V is TRBV19; D is unresolved. Germline loops: CDR1 LNHDA, CDR2 SQIVND (reference sequence). Trimming removed 3 bases from V and 5 bases from J, with 10 bases in between. The CDR3 has 13 amino acids. This chain's CDR3 is CASSMVGETEAFF. In nucleotides, the CDR3 is TGTGCCAGTAGTATGGTCGGGGAAACTGAAGCTTTCTTT.

The V gene is TRBV5-4, the J gene TRBJ2-3; D unclear. Germline V gene sequence: CDR1 SGHNT, CDR2 YYREEE (reference sequence). Between the trimmed V and J ends, which lost 1 base and 5 bases, there was a span of 5 bases. The CDR3 loop spans 12 amino acids. The CDR3: CASSLLGDTQYF. CDR3 sequence (DNA): TGTGCCAGCAGCTTGTTAGGAGATACGCAGTATTTT.